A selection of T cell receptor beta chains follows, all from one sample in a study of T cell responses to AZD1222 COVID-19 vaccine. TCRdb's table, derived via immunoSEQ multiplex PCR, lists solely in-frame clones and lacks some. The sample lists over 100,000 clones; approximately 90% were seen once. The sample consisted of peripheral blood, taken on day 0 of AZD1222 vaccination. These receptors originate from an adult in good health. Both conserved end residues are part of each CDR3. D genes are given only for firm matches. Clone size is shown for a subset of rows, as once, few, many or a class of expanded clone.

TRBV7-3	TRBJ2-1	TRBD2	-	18	CASSPDRRGLAGAGEQFF	TGTGCCAGCAGCCCAGACCGTCGAGGACTAGCGGGAGCCGGTGAGCAGTTCTTC
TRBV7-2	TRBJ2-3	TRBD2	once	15	CASSPSGGLTDTQYF	TGTGCCAGCAGCCCTAGCGGGGGGCTCACAGATACGCAGTATTTT
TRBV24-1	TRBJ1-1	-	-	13	CATSHRAYTEAFF	TGTGCCACCAGTCACAGGGCCTACACTGAAGCTTTCTTT
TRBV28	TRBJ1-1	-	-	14	CASSLSGPLVEAFF	TGTGCCAGCAGTTTATCAGGGCCCCTAGTTGAAGCTTTCTTT
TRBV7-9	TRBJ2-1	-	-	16	CASSSASESSYNEQFF	TGTGCCAGCAGCTCCGCTTCTGAAAGCTCCTACAATGAGCAGTTCTTC
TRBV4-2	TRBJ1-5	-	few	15	CASSQDSRENQPQHF	TGTGCCAGCAGCCAAGATAGTAGGGAAAATCAGCCCCAGCATTTT
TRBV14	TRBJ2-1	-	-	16	CASSQMVGGTYNEQFF	TGTGCCAGCAGCCAAATGGTAGGAGGCACGTACAATGAGCAGTTCTTC
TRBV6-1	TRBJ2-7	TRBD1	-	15	CASSERDRSPYEQYF	TGTGCCAGCAGTGAGAGGGACAGGAGCCCCTACGAGCAGTACTTC
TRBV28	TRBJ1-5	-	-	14	CASRDSSDNQPQHF	TGTGCCAGCAGGGACAGTAGCGACAATCAGCCCCAGCATTTT
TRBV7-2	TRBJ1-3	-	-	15	CASSPQPSSGNTIYF	TGTGCCAGCAGCCCCCAGCCCAGCTCTGGAAACACCATATATTTT
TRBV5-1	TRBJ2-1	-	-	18	CASSLSSSSRLSYNEQFF	TGCGCCAGCAGCTTGTCTTCCTCCTCACGGCTGTCTTACAATGAGCAGTTCTTC
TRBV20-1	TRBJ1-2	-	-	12	CSASYGDASYTF	TGCAGTGCTAGTTATGGGGATGCGAGCTACACCTTC
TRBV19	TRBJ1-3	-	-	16	CASSIPGIRSGNTIYF	TGTGCCAGTAGTATCCCAGGAATCCGCTCTGGAAACACCATATATTTT
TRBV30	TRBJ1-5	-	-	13	CAWSVQGNQPQHF	TGTGCCTGGAGTGTCCAGGGTAACCAGCCCCAGCATTTT
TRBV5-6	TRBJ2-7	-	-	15	CASSHLRQDSYEQYF	TGTGCCAGCAGCCACCTTAGACAGGATTCCTACGAGCAGTACTTC
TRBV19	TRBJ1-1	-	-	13	CASSIQLNTEAFF	TGTGCCAGTAGTATCCAATTGAACACTGAAGCTTTCTTT
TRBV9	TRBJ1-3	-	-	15	CASSATGSAGNTIYF	TGTGCCAGCAGCGCTACAGGGTCCGCCGGAAACACCATATATTTT
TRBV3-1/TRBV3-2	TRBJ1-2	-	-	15	CASSLGASGDYGYTF	TGTGCCAGCAGCCTAGGTGCGTCCGGGGACTATGGCTACACCTTC
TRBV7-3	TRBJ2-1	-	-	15	CASSSTGTYYNEQFF	TGTGCCAGCAGCTCAACCGGGACTTACTACAATGAGCAGTTCTTC
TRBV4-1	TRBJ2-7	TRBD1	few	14	CASSHWDRGSEQYF	TGCGCCAGCAGCCATTGGGACAGGGGGAGCGAGCAGTACTTC
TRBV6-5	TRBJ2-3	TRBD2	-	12	CASRWGRGAQYF	TGTGCCAGCAGATGGGGGCGGGGGGCGCAGTATTTT
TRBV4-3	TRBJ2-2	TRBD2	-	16	CASSHGPSGGTGELFF	TGCGCCAGCAGCCACGGGCCTAGCGGCGGTACCGGGGAGCTGTTTTTT
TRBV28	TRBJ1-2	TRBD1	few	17	CASSLPGTVGANYGYTF	TGTGCCAGCAGTTTACCAGGGACAGTCGGTGCTAACTATGGCTACACCTTC
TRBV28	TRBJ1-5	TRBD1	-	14	CASRAGGGNQPQHF	TGTGCCAGCAGGGCAGGGGGCGGCAATCAGCCCCAGCATTTT
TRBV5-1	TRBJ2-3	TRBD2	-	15	CASSPIAGYTDTQYF	TGCGCCAGCAGCCCAATAGCGGGCTACACAGATACGCAGTATTTT
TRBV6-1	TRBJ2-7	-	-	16	CASSEGVLGPSYEQYF	TGTGCCAGCAGTGAAGGGGTCCTCGGGCCCTCCTACGAGCAGTACTTC
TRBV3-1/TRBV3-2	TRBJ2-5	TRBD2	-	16	CASSRGLAGGQETQYF	TGTGCCAGCAGCCGTGGACTAGCGGGGGGACAAGAGACCCAGTACTTC
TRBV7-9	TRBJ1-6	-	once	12	CASSLVNSPLHF	TGTGCCAGCAGCTTAGTGAATTCACCCCTCCACTTT
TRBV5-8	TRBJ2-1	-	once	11	CASSLGYEQFF	TGTGCCAGCAGCTTGGGCTATGAGCAGTTCTTC
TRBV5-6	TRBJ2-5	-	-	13	CASSPRFQETQYF	TGTGCCAGCAGCCCCAGGTTCCAAGAGACCCAGTACTTC
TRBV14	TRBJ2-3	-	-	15	CASSPYGLREDTQYF	TGTGCCAGCAGCCCATATGGGTTAAGGGAGGATACGCAGTATTTT
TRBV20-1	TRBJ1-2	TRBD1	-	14	CSASPRTGAYGYTF	TGCAGTGCTAGTCCCCGGACAGGGGCGTACGGCTACACCTTC
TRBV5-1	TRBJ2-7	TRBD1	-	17	CASSLKGPGQGAREQYF	TGCGCCAGCAGCTTAAAAGGACCGGGACAGGGGGCTCGAGAGCAGTACTTC
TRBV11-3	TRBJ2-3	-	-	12	CASSFGADTQYF	TGTGCCAGCAGCTTCGGGGCAGATACGCAGTATTTT
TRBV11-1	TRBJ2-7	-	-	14	CASSLALTAYEQYF	TGTGCCAGCAGCTTAGCGTTAACAGCCTACGAGCAGTACTTC
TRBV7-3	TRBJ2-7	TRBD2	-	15	CASSLSAGVAYEQYF	TGTGCCAGCAGCTTATCGGCGGGGGTCGCTTACGAGCAGTACTTC
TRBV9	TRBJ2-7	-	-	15	CASSVEGRRNHEQYF	TGTGCCAGCAGCGTAGAGGGTAGGCGAAACCACGAGCAGTACTTC
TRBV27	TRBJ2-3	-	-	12	CASSPSKDTQYF	TGTGCCAGCAGCCCCAGTAAAGATACGCAGTATTTT
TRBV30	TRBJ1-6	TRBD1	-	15	CAWSHRGIYNSPLHF	TGTGCCTGGAGTCACAGGGGAATCTATAATTCACCCCTCCACTTT